This passage covers 7 T cell receptor beta chains from one sample sequenced in a study of PD-1 blockade in mismatch repair-deficient tumors. Some clones are missing from TCRdb's copy, which holds only in-frame ones; the method was immunoSEQ multiplex PCR. The sample contains about 110,000 clones, approximately 80% of which appear only once. Here the sequenced sample was peripheral blood, taken about 60 weeks after starting pembrolizumab. The receptors come from an adult with mismatch repair-deficient cancer.

The chain is built from TRBV5-1 and TRBJ2-2; D not certain. The V and J ends lost 4 bases and 2 bases respectively, with 15 bases between them. Germline V gene lookup returns CDR1 SGHRS and CDR2 YFSETQ. The length of the CDR3 is 16 residues. The CDR3 DNA reads TGCGCCAGCAGCCCTCAAGGCCCTCTTAACACCGGGGAGCTGTTTTTT. Its translation is CASSPQGPLNTGELFF.

This chain connects TRBV13 to TRBJ2-5; maybe TRBD2 (6 bases). Per germline, CDR1 PRHDT and CDR2 FYEKMQ (reference sequence). The ends were cut back, 2 bases at V and 5 bases at J, with 15 bases in the middle. There are 15 residues in the CDR3. DNA of the CDR3: TGTGCCAGCAGCTTAATCTCGGGGGATCGGGAGACCCAGTACTTC. Protein sequence: CASSLISGDRETQYF.

The chain links TRBV7-2 to TRBJ1-5; D gene uncertain. The V gene's germline CDR1 is SGHTA and CDR2 FQGNSA. V gave up 5 bases and J gave up 1 base, with 12 bases separating them. The length of the CDR3 is 15 residues. Here the CDR3 DNA reads TGTGCCAGCAGCGGAGTAGGAGGGAGCAATCAGCCCCAGCATTTT. This gives the protein CASSGVGGSNQPQHF.

In its sample, this clone was seen once. CDR3 sequence (DNA): TGTGCCAGCAGCCTAGAGGGACAGGGGCTTGGAAACACCATATATTTT. It codes for CASSLEGQGLGNTIYF. J is TRBJ1-3 and V is TRBV9, with 10 bases that match TRBD1. Germline-derived CDR1 and CDR2 are SGDLS and YYNGEE. Trimming cost V 4 bases and J 3 bases; bases outside gene matches: 7. The CDR3 contains 16 residues. Using reference TRBV9 and TRBJ1-3 for the parts outside the CDR3, the full variable domain is DSGVTQTPKHLITATGQRVTLRCSPRSGDLSVYWYQQSLDQGLQFLIQYYNGEERAKGNILERFSAQQFPDLHSELNLSSLELGDSALYFCASSLEGQGLGNTIYFGEGSWLTVV.

This rearrangement joins TRBV7-9 to TRBJ2-7; TRBD2 aligns across 10 bases. The CDR3 is 17 amino acids. Germline V gives CDR1 SEHNR, CDR2 FQNEAQ (reference sequence). Trimming at V came to 2 bases and at J to 0 bases, leaving 7 bases not matched to a gene. CDR3 nucleotide sequence: TGTGCCAGCAGCTTAAGAAGGACTAGCGGCAGCTCCTACGAGCAGTACTTC. It is translated as CASSLRRTSGSSYEQYF.

V is TRBV9 and J is TRBJ2-3, with D uncertain. The V and J ends lost 1 base and 14 bases respectively, with 14 bases between them. This CDR3 region has 12 residues. Germline assignment: CDR1 SGDLS and CDR2 YYNGEE. CDR3 region: CASSVLAGILYF. The CDR3 DNA reads as TGTGCCAGCAGCGTATTGGCAGGAATCTTGTATTTT.

The DNA for the CDR3 is TGTGCCACCAGCAGACCGACTAGCGGGAGTGCTGAGCAGTTCTTC. Protein sequence: CATSRPTSGSAEQFF. The chain employs TRBV15 and TRBJ2-1, with 12 bases matching TRBD2. V gave up 2 bases and J gave up 9 bases; unmatched junction bases: 5. The CDR3 has 15 amino acids. Germline CDR1 is LNHNV and CDR2 is YYDKDF (reference sequence).